This entry features one TCR beta chain sequence. The data were produced by immunoSEQ multiplex PCR, yet TCRdb's version contains in-frame clones alone and is incomplete. The sample includes 400,000 or so clones, about 87% of them seen just once. The data stem from a study of blood T cell repertoires in COVID-19. Across the study: The United States, Italy and Spain supplied acute and convalescent COVID-19 samples.

All enrollees were about 18 to 89 years old and from fewer than 25 US areas. Assignments of participants to cohorts depended upon their own reported clinical history. The sequence came from a man aged 35 to 55 in a cohort exposed to, infected with or recovered from COVID-19 (not recorded which). Source material: PBMCs or T cells enriched from blood (not recorded which).

The CDR3: CASSSPPDSVYGYTF. The CDR3 region has the DNA TGTGCCAGTAGTTCCCCCCCGGACAGCGTCTATGGCTACACCTTC. J is TRBJ1-2 and V is TRBV19; a weak D match, TRBD1 (6 bases). Trimming shortened V by 5 bases and J by 4 bases, and 17 bases separated the two germline ends. Germline lookup yields CDR1 LNHDA and CDR2 SQIVND (reference sequence). The CDR3 totals 15 residues.